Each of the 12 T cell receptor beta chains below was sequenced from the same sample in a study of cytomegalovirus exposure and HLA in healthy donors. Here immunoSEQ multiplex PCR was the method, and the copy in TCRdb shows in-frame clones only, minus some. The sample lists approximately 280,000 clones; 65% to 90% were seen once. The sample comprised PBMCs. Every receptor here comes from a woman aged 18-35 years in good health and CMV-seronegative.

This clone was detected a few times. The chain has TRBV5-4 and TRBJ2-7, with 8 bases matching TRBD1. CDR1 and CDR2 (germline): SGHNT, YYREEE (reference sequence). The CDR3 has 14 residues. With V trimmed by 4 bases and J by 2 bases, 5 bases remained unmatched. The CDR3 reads CASSVDRGTYEQYF. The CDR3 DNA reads TGTGCCAGCAGCGTTGACAGGGGTACCTACGAGCAGTACTTC.

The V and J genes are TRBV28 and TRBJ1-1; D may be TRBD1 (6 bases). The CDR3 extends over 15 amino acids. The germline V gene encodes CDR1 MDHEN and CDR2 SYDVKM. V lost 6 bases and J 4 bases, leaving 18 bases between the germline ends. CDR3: CASSPLRGGGTEAFF. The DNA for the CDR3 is TGTGCCAGCAGCCCACTAAGAGGGGGGGGCACTGAAGCTTTCTTT.

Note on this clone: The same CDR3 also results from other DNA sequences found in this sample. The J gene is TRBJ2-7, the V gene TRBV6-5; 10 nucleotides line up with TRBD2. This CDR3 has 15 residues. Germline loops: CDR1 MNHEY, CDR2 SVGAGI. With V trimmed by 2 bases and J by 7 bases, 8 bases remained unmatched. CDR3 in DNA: TGTGCCAGCAGTTACGGCCCTAGCGGGAGTTATGAGCAGTACTTC. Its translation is CASSYGPSGSYEQYF.

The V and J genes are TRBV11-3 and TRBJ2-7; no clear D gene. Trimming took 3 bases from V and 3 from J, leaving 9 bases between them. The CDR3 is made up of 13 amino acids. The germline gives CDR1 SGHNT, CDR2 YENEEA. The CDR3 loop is CASSFSAGYEQYF. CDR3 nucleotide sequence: TGTGCCAGCAGCTTTAGTGCAGGCTACGAGCAGTACTTC.

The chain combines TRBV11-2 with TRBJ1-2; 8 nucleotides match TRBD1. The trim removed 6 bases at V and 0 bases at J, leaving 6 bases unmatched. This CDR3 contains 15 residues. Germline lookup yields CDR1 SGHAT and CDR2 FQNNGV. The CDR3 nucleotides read TGTGCCAGCAGAGTCACAGGGGGAGCTAACTATGGCTACACCTTC. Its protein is CASRVTGGANYGYTF. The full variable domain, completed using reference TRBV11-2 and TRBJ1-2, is EAGVAQSPRYKIIEKRQSVAFWCNPISGHATLYWYQQILGQGPKLLIQFQNNGVVDDSQLPKDRFSAERLKGVDSTLKIQPAKLEDSAVYLCASRVTGGANYGYTFGSGTRLTVV.

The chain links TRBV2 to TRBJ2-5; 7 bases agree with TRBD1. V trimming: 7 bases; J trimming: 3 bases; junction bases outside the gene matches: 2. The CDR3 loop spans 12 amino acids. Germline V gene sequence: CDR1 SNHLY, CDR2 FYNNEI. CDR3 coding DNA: TGTGCCAGCATTGGGACAGAAGAGACCCAGTACTTC. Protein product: CASIGTEETQYF. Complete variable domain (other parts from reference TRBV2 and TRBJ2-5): EPEVTQTPSHQVTQMGQEVILRCVPISNHLYFYWYRQILGQKVEFLVSFYNNEISEKSEIFDDQFSVERPDGSNFTLKIRSTKLEDSAMYFCASIGTEETQYFGPGTRLLVL.

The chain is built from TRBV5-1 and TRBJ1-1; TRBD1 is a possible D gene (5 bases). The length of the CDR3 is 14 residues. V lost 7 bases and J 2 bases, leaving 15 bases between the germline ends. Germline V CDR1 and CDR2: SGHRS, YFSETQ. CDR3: CASASLTGNTEAFF. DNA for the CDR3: TGCGCCAGCGCCTCTTTAACAGGTAACACTGAAGCTTTCTTT. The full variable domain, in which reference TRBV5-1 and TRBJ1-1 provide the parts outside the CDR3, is KAGVTQTPRYLIKTRGQQVTLSCSPISGHRSVSWYQQTPGQGLQFLFEYFSETQRNKGNFPGRFSGRQFSNSRSEMNVSTLELGDSALYLCASASLTGNTEAFFGQGTRLTVV.

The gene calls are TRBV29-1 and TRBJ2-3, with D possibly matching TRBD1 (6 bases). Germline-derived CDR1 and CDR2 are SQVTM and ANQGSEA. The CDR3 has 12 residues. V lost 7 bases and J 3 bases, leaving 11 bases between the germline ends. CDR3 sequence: CSASGQTDTQYF. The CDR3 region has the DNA TGCAGCGCTTCGGGACAAACAGATACGCAGTATTTT.

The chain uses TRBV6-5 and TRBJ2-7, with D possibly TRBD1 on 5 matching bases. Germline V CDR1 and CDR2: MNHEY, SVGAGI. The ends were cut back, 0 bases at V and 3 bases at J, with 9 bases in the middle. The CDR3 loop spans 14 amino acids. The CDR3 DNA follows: TGTGCCAGCAGTTACTCGAGACAGCACTACGAGCAGTACTTC. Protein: CASSYSRQHYEQYF.

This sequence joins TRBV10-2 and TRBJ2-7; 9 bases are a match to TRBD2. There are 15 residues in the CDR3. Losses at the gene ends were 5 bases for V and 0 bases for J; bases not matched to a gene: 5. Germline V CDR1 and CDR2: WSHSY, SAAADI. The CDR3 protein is CASSFSGSLSYEQYF. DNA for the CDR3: TGCGCCAGCAGTTTTAGCGGGAGCCTCTCCTACGAGCAGTACTTC.

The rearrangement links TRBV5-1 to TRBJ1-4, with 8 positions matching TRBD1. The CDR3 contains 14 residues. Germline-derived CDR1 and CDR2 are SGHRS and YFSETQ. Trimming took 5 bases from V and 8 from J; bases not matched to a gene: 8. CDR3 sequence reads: CASSSTGDLEKLFF. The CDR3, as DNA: TGCGCCAGCAGTTCGACAGGGGACTTGGAAAAACTGTTTTTT.

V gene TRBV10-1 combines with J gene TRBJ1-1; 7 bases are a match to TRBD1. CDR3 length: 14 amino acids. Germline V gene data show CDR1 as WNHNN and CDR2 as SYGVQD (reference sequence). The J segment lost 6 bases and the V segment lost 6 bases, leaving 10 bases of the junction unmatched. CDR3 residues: CASRLDRAASEAFF. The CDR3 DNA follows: TGCGCCAGCAGACTCGACAGGGCGGCTTCTGAAGCTTTCTTT.